The clone carrying this T cell receptor beta chain was seen at least ten times. Its matching antigen is unknown. Trimming took off 9 bases at V and 0 bases at J, with 11 bases between the two ends. Germline CDR1 KGHDR, CDR2 SFDVKD. This CDR3 has 14 residues. These data originate in a study of CD8 T cells in ankylosing spondylitis. General study points: Peripheral blood samples showed relatively rare disease-linked clones, and these clones were CD8+. Matched ankylosing spondylitis synovial fluid reportedly contained a significantly enriched population of disease-linked clones. Earlier literature documents some of the motif variants in reactive arthritis synovial fluid and blood.

With molecular barcodes, quantitative 5'-RACE was used to make the TCR beta libraries. Using its own MiXCR run on the 5' RACE reads, TCRdb lists one record per CDR3 protein. Of around 150,000 distinct CDR3 sequences in the sample, approximately 10% were seen once. The source material was blood, either unsorted or a sorted T cell fraction (not recorded which). This sequence joins TRBV24-1 and TRBJ2-1, with D possibly being TRBD1 (6 bases). This TCR came from a male donor with ankylosing spondylitis or in good health (not recorded which). The CDR3 here is CATAGQSSYNEQFF. The CDR3 nucleotides read TGTGCCACCGCCGGACAGAGCTCCTACAATGAGCAGTTCTTC.